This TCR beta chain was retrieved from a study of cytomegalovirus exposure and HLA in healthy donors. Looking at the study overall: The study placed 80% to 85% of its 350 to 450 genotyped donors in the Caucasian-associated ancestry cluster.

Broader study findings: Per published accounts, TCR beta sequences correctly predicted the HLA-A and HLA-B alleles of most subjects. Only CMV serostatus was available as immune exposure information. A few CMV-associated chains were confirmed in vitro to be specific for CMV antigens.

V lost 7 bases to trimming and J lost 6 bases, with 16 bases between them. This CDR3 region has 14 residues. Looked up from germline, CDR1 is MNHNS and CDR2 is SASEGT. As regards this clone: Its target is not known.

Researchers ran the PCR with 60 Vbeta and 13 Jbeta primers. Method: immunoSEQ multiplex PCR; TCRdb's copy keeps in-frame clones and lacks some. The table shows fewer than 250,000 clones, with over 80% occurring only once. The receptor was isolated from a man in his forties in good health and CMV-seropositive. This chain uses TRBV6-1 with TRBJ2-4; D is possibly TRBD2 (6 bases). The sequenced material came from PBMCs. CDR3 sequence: CASMNGGAGNIQYF. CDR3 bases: TGTGCCAGCATGAATGGGGGAGCGGGAAACATTCAGTACTTC.